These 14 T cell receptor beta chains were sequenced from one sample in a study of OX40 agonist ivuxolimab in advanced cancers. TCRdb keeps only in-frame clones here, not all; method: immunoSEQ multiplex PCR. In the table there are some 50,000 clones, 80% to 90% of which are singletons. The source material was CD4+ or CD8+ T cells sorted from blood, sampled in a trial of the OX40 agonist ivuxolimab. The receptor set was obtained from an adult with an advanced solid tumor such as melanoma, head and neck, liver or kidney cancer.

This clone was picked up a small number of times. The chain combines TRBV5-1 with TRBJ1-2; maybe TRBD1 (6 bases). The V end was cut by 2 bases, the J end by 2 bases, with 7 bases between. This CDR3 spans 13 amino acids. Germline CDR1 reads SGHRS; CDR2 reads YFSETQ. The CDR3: CASSFGQNYGYTF. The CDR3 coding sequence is TGCGCCAGCAGCTTTGGACAGAACTATGGCTACACCTTC. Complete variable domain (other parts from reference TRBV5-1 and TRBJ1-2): KAGVTQTPRYLIKTRGQQVTLSCSPISGHRSVSWYQQTPGQGLQFLFEYFSETQRNKGNFPGRFSGRQFSNSRSEMNVSTLELGDSALYLCASSFGQNYGYTFGSGTRLTVV.

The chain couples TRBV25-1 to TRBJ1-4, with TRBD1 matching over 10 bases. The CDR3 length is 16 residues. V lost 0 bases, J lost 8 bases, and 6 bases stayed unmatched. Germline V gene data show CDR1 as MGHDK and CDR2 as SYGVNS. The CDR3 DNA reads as TGTGCCAGCAGTGAATATGACAGGGGGCAAGGGGAAAAACTGTTTTTT. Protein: CASSEYDRGQGEKLFF.

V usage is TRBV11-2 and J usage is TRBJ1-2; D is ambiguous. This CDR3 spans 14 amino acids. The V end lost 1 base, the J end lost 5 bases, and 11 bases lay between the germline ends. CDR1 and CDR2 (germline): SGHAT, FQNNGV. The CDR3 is CASSLGSSFYGYTF. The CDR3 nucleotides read TGTGCCAGCAGCTTAGGGTCCTCCTTTTATGGCTACACCTTC.

The CDR3, as DNA: TGTGCCAGCAGTTACTTTTTCGCGGGAGGGGGGGAGACCCAGTACTTC. It yields the protein CASSYFFAGGGETQYF. The chain has TRBV6-5 and TRBJ2-5, with TRBD2 matching over 9 bases. This CDR3 comprises 16 residues. Germline V gene data show CDR1 as MNHEY and CDR2 as SVGAGI. V was pared by 1 base and J by 5 bases, with 8 bases of the junction left unmatched.

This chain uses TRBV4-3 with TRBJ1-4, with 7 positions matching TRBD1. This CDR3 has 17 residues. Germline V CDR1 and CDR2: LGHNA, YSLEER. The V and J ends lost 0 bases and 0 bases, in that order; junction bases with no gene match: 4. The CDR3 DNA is TGCGCCAGCAGCCAAGACCCCGGACAGGCAACTAATGAAAAACTGTTTTTT. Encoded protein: CASSQDPGQATNEKLFF.

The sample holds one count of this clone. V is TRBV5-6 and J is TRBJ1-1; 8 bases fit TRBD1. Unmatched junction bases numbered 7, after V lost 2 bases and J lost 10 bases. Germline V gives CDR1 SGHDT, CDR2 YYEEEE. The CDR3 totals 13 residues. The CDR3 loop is CASSFGQGPRAFF. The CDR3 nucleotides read TGTGCCAGCAGCTTTGGACAGGGCCCCCGAGCTTTCTTT.

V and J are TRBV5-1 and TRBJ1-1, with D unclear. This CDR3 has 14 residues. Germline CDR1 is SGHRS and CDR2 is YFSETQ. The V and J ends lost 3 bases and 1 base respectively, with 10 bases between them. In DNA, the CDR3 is TGCGCCAGCAGCTCCAGCGGTGGGAACACTGAAGCTTTCTTT. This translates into CASSSSGGNTEAFF.

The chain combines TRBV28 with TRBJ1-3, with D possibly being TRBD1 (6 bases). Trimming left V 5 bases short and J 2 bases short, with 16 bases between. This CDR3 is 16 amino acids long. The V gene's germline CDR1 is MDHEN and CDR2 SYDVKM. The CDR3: CASSRDTKSPGNTIYF. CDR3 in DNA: TGTGCCAGCAGTCGGGACACCAAATCGCCTGGAAACACCATATATTTT.

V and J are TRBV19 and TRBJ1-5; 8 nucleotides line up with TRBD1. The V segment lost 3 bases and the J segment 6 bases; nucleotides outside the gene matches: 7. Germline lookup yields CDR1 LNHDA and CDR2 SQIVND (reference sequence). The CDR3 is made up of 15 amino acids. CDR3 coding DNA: TGTGCCAGTAGTATTCAGGGGGCTGGGAGTCAGCCCCAGCATTTT. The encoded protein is CASSIQGAGSQPQHF.

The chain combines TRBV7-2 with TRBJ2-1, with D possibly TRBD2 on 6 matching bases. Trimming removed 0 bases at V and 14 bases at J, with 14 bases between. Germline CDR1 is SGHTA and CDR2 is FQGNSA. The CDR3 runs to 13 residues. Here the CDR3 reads CASSLAHWTKEFF. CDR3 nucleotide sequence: TGTGCCAGCAGCTTAGCGCACTGGACTAAAGAGTTCTTC.

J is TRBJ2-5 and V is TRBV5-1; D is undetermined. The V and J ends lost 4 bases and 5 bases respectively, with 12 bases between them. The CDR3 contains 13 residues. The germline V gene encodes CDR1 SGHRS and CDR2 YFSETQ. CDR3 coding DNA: TGCGCCAGCAGCCCGGCAGGACCGGAGACCCAGTACTTC. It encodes CASSPAGPETQYF. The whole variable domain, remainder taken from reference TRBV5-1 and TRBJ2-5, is KAGVTQTPRYLIKTRGQQVTLSCSPISGHRSVSWYQQTPGQGLQFLFEYFSETQRNKGNFPGRFSGRQFSNSRSEMNVSTLELGDSALYLCASSPAGPETQYFGPGTRLLVL.

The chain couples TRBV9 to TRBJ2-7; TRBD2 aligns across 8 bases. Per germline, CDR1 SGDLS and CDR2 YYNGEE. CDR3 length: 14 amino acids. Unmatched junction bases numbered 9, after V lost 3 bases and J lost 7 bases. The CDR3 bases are TGTGCCAGCAGCGAGCGAGCGGGAGTGAGTGAGCAGTACTTC. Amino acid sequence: CASSERAGVSEQYF.

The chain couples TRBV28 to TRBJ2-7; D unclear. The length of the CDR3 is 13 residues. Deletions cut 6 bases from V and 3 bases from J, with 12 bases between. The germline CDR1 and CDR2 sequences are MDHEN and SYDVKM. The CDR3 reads CASRPGRNYEQYF. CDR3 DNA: TGTGCCAGCAGGCCCGGCCGCAACTACGAGCAGTACTTC.

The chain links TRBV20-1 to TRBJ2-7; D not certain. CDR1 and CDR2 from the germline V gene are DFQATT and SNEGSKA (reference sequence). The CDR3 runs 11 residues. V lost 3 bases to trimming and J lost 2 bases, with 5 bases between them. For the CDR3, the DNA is TGCAGTGCTAGGGGGACCTACGAGCAGTACTTC. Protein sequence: CSARGTYEQYF.